The clone carrying this T cell receptor beta chain was picked up a small number of times. The antigen remains undetermined. Every isolated RNA sample was fully reverse transcribed, so sequencing captured expressed TCRB transcripts. The assay was immunoSEQ multiplex PCR, and TCRdb's table has in-frame clones only and misses some. The table shows 300,000 to 450,000 clones, with around 19% occurring only once. From germline, CDR1 is SQVTM and CDR2 ANQGSEA. The CDR3 has 12 residues. V lost 3 bases, J lost 4 bases, and 9 bases lay in between. This entry is derived from a study of beta chain features in type 1 diabetes. Overall study: In all, more than 90,000,000 sorted cells from all samples were analyzed. Overall study findings and caveats: The cDNA sequencing approach could over-represent high-TCR-expressing cells.

Cells sorted by CD45RO/CCR7/CD25/CD127/CD95/CD27 comprised CD4+ naive, central memory, regulatory and stem cell-like memory cells. The sample consisted of naive CD4+ T cells from blood. This chain uses TRBV29-1 with TRBJ1-2, with D uncertain. The TCR sequence derives from a woman between 18 and 29 years old in good health. CDR3 nucleotide sequence: TGCAGCGTTGACCGGTACAGCTATGGCTACACCTTC. It is translated as CSVDRYSYGYTF.